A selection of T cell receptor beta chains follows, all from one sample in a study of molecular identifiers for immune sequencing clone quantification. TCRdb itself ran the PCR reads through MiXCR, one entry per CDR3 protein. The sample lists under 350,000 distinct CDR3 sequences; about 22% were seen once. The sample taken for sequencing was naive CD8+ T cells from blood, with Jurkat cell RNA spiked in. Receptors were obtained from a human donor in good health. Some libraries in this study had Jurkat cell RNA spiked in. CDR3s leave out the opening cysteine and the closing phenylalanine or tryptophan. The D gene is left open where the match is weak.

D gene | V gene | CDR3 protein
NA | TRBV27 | ASKGGGLNEQF
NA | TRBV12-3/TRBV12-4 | ASSFPGAMDTQY
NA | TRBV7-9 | ASSLSGGFSGEKLF
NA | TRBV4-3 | ASSQGNDEQY
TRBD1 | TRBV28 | ASSRRQGASYEQY
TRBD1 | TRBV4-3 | ASSQDAGGCGYT
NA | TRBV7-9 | ASSSSTRGLAGELF
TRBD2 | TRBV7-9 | ASSLYPSGNTDTQY
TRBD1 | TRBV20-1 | SASGRQGSYEQY
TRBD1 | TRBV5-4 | AATRWGTENTEAF
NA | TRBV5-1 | ASSLQGPSGANVLT
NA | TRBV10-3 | ASNAGTANTGELF
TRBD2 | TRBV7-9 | ASSSITSGRAVRYHEQY
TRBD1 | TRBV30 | ASTGGQETQY
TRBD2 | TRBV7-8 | ASSLGGGATYEQY
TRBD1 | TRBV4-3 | ASRKGQDSYTGELF
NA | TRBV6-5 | ASSYSSVHYGYT
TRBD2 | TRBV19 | ASSIGALADETQY
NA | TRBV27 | ASSLGSGLDNQPQH
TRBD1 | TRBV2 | ASIPDRGRAYEQY
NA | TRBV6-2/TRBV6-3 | ASSYSRGSEQF
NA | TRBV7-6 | ASSLGGGITEAF
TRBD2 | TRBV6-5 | ASSPTSGNNDEQF
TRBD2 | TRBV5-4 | ASSHGTSGGSYQETQY
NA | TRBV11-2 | ASSLIIVSTDTQY
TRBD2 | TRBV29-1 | SVEDRGGAVDTQY
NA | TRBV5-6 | ASSRLALSTEAF
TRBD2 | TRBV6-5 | ASSYSGGGYEQY
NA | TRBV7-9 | ASSPQNQPQH
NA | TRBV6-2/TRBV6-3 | ASRETGAETQY
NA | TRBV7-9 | ASSLVGFGTDTQY
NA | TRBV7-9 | ASSEPEAF
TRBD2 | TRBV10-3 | AINEAGVLTEQY
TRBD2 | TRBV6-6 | ASSFTGLAGTGELF
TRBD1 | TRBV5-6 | ASSWGQLEETQY
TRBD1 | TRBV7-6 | ASSLGLETGVGEQY
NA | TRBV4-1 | ASSQESRTTDTQY
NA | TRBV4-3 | ASSPEVWPLPYEQY
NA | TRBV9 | ASGRDNWGQETQY
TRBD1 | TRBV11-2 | ASSLWTGHTEAF
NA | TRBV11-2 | ASNTYNEQF
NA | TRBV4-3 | ASSQAKGRTYEQY
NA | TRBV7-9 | ASSLGQSSYAQY
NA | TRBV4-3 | ASSQEVGYEQY
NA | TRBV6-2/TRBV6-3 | ASSYSLTRFNQPQH
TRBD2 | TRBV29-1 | SVAGAGGNTGELF
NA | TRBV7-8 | ASSLSQYNEQF
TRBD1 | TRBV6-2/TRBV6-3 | ASSKGQGSLGNQPQH
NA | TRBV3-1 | ASSQVALATTDPQY
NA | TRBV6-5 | ASSPGRVYSSVHIEQF
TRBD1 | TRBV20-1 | SASGGTGLSYEQY
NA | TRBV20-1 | SARDRQVT
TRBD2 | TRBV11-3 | ASSSHSGGAADTQY
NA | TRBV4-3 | ASSQESMGRVTDTQY
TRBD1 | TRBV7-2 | ASSSTGGDSSYEQY